One T cell receptor (beta chain) is described in this entry. What it binds is unknown. Measured with immunoSEQ multiplex PCR; TCRdb has only the in-frame clones, and not every one. The table includes under 200,000 clones, around 90% detected once. The data stem from a study of T cell responses to AZD1222 COVID-19 vaccine. V lost 6 bases and J 2 bases, leaving 10 bases between the germline ends. The CDR3 consists of 13 residues. Study observations and caveats: The breadth and depth of Spike-specific TCRs increased once two AZD1222 doses had been given.

This chain links TRBV12-3 or TRBV12-4 with TRBJ1-1, with no clear D. The sequence was collected from an adult in good health. The specimen was peripheral blood, collected on day 0 of AZD1222 vaccination. The CDR3, as DNA: TGTGCCAGCAGCTGGGCCCACAACACTGAAGCTTTCTTT. Its translation: CASSWAHNTEAFF.